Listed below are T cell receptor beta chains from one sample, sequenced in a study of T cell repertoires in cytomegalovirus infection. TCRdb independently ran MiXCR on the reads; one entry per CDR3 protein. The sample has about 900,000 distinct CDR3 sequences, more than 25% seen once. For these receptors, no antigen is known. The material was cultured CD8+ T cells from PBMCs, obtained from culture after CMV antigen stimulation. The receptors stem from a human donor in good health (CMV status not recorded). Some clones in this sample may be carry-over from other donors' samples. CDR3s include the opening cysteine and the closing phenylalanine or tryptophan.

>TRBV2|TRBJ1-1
CASSSPPGHLEAFF
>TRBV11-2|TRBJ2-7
CASSLEFAGGSYEQYF
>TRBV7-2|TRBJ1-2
CASSQVPQAYGYTF
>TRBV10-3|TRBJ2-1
CAISDLRDRDHEQFF
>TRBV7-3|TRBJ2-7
CASSLRDRDVYEQYF
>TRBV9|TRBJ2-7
CASSVEAASYEQYF
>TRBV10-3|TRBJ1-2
CAIRTGTTNYGYTF
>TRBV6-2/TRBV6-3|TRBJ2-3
CASSRSSRYSDTQYF
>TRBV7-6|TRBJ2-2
CASSGRADTGELFF
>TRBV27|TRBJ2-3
CASGEETGPALDTQYF
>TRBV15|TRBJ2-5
CATSRAGDKRRETQYF
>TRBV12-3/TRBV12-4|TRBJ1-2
CASSFGPGDGYTF
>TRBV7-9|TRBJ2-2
CASGPGELFF
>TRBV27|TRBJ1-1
CASSLIGGTGGPNTEAFF
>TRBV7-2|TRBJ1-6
CASSLLEAGWGSPLHF
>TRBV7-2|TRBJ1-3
CASSFGGTGNTIYF
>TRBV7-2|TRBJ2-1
CASARSSYNEQFF
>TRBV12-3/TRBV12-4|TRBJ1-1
CASRRGSEAFF
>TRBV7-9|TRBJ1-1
CASSLALGTGEGTEAFF
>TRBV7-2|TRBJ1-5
CASTGGGPGEPQHF
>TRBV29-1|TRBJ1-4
CSVLDRAEKLFF
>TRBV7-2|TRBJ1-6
CASSFSRVAYNSPLHF
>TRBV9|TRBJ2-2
CASSPRLAGSVTGELFF
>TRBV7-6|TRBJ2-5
CASSLQTGPQETQYF
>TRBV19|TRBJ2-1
CASSRGGPIYNEQFF
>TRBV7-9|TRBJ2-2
CASVLRESTGELFF
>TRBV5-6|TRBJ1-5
CASRSWGSFQPQHF
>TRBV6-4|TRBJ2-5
CASSDRNKETQYF
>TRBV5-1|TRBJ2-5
CASSWRQGEETQYF
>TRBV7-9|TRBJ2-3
CASSQRGGATSTDTQYF
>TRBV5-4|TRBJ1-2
CASSSLDRLLYGYTF
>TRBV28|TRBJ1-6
CASSLRQPYLSYNSPLHF
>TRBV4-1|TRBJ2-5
CASSQAETQYF
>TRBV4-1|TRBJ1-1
CASSRTGGRGNTEAFF
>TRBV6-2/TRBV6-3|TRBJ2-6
CASSYSVTGDSGANVLTF
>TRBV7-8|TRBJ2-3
CASSLGGGGVTDTQYF
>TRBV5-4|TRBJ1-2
CASSLAGPRDGYTF
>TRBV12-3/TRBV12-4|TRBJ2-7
CASSLRDGVYEQYF
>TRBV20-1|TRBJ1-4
CSALDRATNEKLFF
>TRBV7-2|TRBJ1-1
CASSLRGGGAFF
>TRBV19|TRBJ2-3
CASRDRISTDTQYF
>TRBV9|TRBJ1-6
CASSGDRGNSPLHF
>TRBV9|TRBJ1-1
CAGSPWGANTEAFF
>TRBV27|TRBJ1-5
CASSRLPDRANQPQHF
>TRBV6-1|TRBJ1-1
CASSETGSGAGGHTEAFF
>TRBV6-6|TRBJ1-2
CASSYAPGSYGYTF
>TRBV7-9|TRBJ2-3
CAILIEWTDTQYF
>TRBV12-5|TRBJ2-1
CASGSGGRSEQFF
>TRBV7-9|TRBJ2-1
CASSFSASEQFF
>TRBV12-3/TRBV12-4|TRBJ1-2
CASSPGGQEGYTF
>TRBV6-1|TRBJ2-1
CASSEAGQGNEQFF